Sequencing of this TCR beta chain was carried out in a study of blood T cell repertoires in COVID-19. As for the study in general: Samples taken during acute and convalescent COVID-19 were collected in the United States, Italy and Spain.

The data were produced by immunoSEQ multiplex PCR, yet TCRdb's version contains in-frame clones alone and is incomplete. The data contain about 200,000 clones, more than 70% of them singletons. The CDR3 extends over 15 amino acids. CDR1 is SGHDT and CDR2 is YYEEEE in the germline V gene. V lost 3 bases and J lost 4; bases outside the gene matches: 9. The study recruited people aged about 18 to 90 years across approximately 25 US areas. The source is a man aged 40-55 years with acute COVID-19. Input material: PBMCs or T cells enriched from blood (not recorded which). V is TRBV5-6 and J is TRBJ1-1, with 7 bases aligning to TRBD1. In DNA, the CDR3 is TGTGCCAGCAGCTCACTGCCGGGACAGAGCACTGAAGCTTTCTTT. Its protein product is CASSSLPGQSTEAFF.